This note documents a single TCR beta chain sequence. CD8+ and CD4+ blood T cells underwent TCR beta sequencing. TEMRA cells were FACS-enriched, while CD8+ and CD4+ T cells were negatively isolated. The junction had 9 bases not matched to a gene; V was cut back by 7 bases and J by 4 bases. This CDR3 is built from 14 residues. The data derive from a study of CD8 T cells in Susac syndrome. Roughly 0.45 to 1 ug RNA was reverse transcribed with random hexamers. One entry per CDR3 protein results from TCRdb running MiXCR on the immunoSEQ multiplex PCR reads. The sample has 100,000 to 150,000 distinct CDR3 sequences, roughly 96% seen once.

Sequenced: CD4+ T cells from PBMCs. The source is a human donor in good health. V is TRBV12-3 or TRBV12-4 and J is TRBJ2-7, with 8 bases that match TRBD2. DNA for the CDR3: TGTGCCAGCACCTGGGGTAGCGGGGCATACGAGCAGTACTTC. Its protein product is CASTWGSGAYEQYF.